The rows below give T cell receptor beta chains drawn from one sample of a study of vaccination and CD4 T cells after COVID-19. TCRdb re-called the PCR reads through MiXCR, storing one row per CDR3 protein. The table has approximately 5,000 distinct CDR3 sequences, roughly 53% seen once. Their target antigens are unknown. Specimen: CD4+ T cells from blood, cultured in vitro. Receptors originate from a human donor who had recovered from COVID-19. The CDR3 runs from the conserved cysteine through the conserved F or W. Each record gives: V gene, clone size, D gene, J gene, CDR3 DNA, CDR3 protein. D genes are given only for firm matches. Some rows mark clone size as missing; the rest say once, few, many or name a class of expanded clone.

V gene: TRBV7-9; clone size: NA; D gene: NA; J gene: TRBJ1-6; CDR3 DNA: TGTGCCAGCAGCTTAGTGAGTAATCCCCTCCACTTT; CDR3 protein: CASSLVSNPLHF
V gene: TRBV20-1; clone size: few; D gene: NA; J gene: TRBJ1-5; CDR3 DNA: TGCAGTGCCTCGGGACTTTATAGCAATCAGCCCCAGCATTTT; CDR3 protein: CSASGLYSNQPQHF
V gene: TRBV10-3; clone size: NA; D gene: NA; J gene: TRBJ1-2; CDR3 DNA: TGTGCCATCAGTGGCTGGGACGGGCACTATGGCTACACCTTC; CDR3 protein: CAISGWDGHYGYTF
V gene: TRBV20-1; clone size: few; D gene: NA; J gene: TRBJ1-2; CDR3 DNA: TGCAGTGCCGCCGTTATCGGCAACTATGGCTACACCTTC; CDR3 protein: CSAAVIGNYGYTF
V gene: TRBV7-9; clone size: NA; D gene: TRBD1; J gene: TRBJ1-1; CDR3 DNA: TGTGCCAGCAGCCTAGGGACAGAGCAGAACACTGAAGCTTTCTTT; CDR3 protein: CASSLGTEQNTEAFF
V gene: TRBV4-2; clone size: NA; D gene: TRBD2; J gene: TRBJ2-7; CDR3 DNA: TGTGCCAGCAGCCAAGAGGTAGCGGGAAGGGAGTACTTC; CDR3 protein: CASSQEVAGREYF
V gene: TRBV24-1; clone size: NA; D gene: NA; J gene: TRBJ2-1; CDR3 DNA: TGTGCCACCAGTGATTTGGGCAGGGGACCCTACAATGAGCAGTTCTTC; CDR3 protein: CATSDLGRGPYNEQFF
V gene: TRBV24-1; clone size: few; D gene: NA; J gene: TRBJ1-2; CDR3 DNA: TGTGCCACCGAGGACAGTCTCTATGGCTACACCTTC; CDR3 protein: CATEDSLYGYTF
V gene: TRBV24-1; clone size: NA; D gene: TRBD1; J gene: TRBJ1-1; CDR3 DNA: TGTGCCACCAGTGAGACCGACAGGGTACGAGGCGTTTTCTTT; CDR3 protein: CATSETDRVRGVFF
V gene: TRBV7-8; clone size: NA; D gene: NA; J gene: TRBJ1-1; CDR3 DNA: TGTGCCAGCAGCCCTAGGGTTGTCACTGAAGCTTTCTTT; CDR3 protein: CASSPRVVTEAFF
V gene: TRBV7-2; clone size: NA; D gene: NA; J gene: TRBJ2-1; CDR3 DNA: TGTGCCAGCAGCTTAACTAGACAAAATGAGCAGTTCTTC; CDR3 protein: CASSLTRQNEQFF
V gene: TRBV20-1; clone size: medium-sized; D gene: NA; J gene: TRBJ1-2; CDR3 DNA: TGCAGTGCTACGCCGGGACCTAACTATGGCTACACCTTC; CDR3 protein: CSATPGPNYGYTF
V gene: TRBV19; clone size: NA; D gene: NA; J gene: TRBJ2-7; CDR3 DNA: TGTGCCAGTAGTAACCCGGTCAGGGGCTACGAGCAGTACTTC; CDR3 protein: CASSNPVRGYEQYF
V gene: TRBV24-1; clone size: once; D gene: TRBD1; J gene: TRBJ1-2; CDR3 DNA: TGTGCCACCAGTGATCCCGGGACAGCGGTCGGCTACACCTTC; CDR3 protein: CATSDPGTAVGYTF
V gene: TRBV6-1; clone size: NA; D gene: TRBD1; J gene: TRBJ1-2; CDR3 DNA: TGTGCCAGCAGTGAAACCGGGACAGGGTATTATGGCTACACCTTC; CDR3 protein: CASSETGTGYYGYTF
V gene: TRBV20-1; clone size: NA; D gene: NA; J gene: TRBJ1-2; CDR3 DNA: TGCAGTGCTAGTCGGTGGGCTAACTATGGCTACACCTTC; CDR3 protein: CSASRWANYGYTF
V gene: TRBV5-1; clone size: once; D gene: NA; J gene: TRBJ2-1; CDR3 DNA: TGCGCCAGCAGCTTGACGGCTGGGAGCGATGAGCAGTTCTTC; CDR3 protein: CASSLTAGSDEQFF
V gene: TRBV7-9; clone size: NA; D gene: TRBD1; J gene: TRBJ2-7; CDR3 DNA: TGTGCCAGCAGCTCCTGGACAGGGGCAGGCTACGAGCAGTACTTC; CDR3 protein: CASSSWTGAGYEQYF
V gene: TRBV5-4; clone size: NA; D gene: NA; J gene: TRBJ1-5; CDR3 DNA: TGTGCCAGCAGCTTAGGGGGTAATAGCAATCAGCCCCAGCATTTT; CDR3 protein: CASSLGGNSNQPQHF
V gene: TRBV21-1; clone size: NA; D gene: NA; J gene: TRBJ1-1; CDR3 DNA: TGTGCCAGCAGCGAGTTCACAGGGACCGCTGAAGCTTTCTTT; CDR3 protein: CASSEFTGTAEAFF
V gene: TRBV25-1; clone size: NA; D gene: NA; J gene: TRBJ2-7; CDR3 DNA: TGTGCCACCCAGGACCCCCGGGGCCACGAGCAGTACTTC; CDR3 protein: CATQDPRGHEQYF
V gene: TRBV2; clone size: NA; D gene: NA; J gene: TRBJ1-2; CDR3 DNA: TGTGCCTCCGTTGGGACGTATGGCTACACCTTC; CDR3 protein: CASVGTYGYTF
V gene: TRBV6-5; clone size: few; D gene: NA; J gene: TRBJ1-2; CDR3 DNA: TGTGCCAGCAGTTACTCGAGTTGGGGTGGCTACACCTTC; CDR3 protein: CASSYSSWGGYTF
V gene: TRBV5-4; clone size: NA; D gene: NA; J gene: TRBJ1-2; CDR3 DNA: TGTGCCAGCAGCCAACCGTGGGAGGCTAACTATGGCTACACCTTC; CDR3 protein: CASSQPWEANYGYTF
V gene: TRBV20-1; clone size: NA; D gene: TRBD2; J gene: TRBJ2-7; CDR3 DNA: TGCAGTGCCCAGAACGTGCGGGGGGAATCATACGAGCAGTACTTC; CDR3 protein: CSAQNVRGESYEQYF
V gene: TRBV28; clone size: NA; D gene: TRBD1; J gene: TRBJ1-2; CDR3 DNA: TGTGCCAGCGCCGGACAGGGGGCATCGGTAGGGGGCTACACCTTC; CDR3 protein: CASAGQGASVGGYTF
V gene: TRBV20-1; clone size: NA; D gene: TRBD2; J gene: TRBJ2-1; CDR3 DNA: TGCAGTGCTCGACTAGCGGGGGGGCCAGGTGAGCAGTTCTTC; CDR3 protein: CSARLAGGPGEQFF
V gene: TRBV20-1; clone size: NA; D gene: TRBD1; J gene: TRBJ1-1; CDR3 DNA: TGCAGTGCTAGGGCACGACAGGGAGGCACTGAAGCTTTCTTT; CDR3 protein: CSARARQGGTEAFF
V gene: TRBV6-1; clone size: few; D gene: NA; J gene: TRBJ1-2; CDR3 DNA: TGTGCCAGCAGGACCGGGACCTATGGCTACACCTTC; CDR3 protein: CASRTGTYGYTF
V gene: TRBV20-1; clone size: NA; D gene: TRBD2; J gene: TRBJ2-1; CDR3 DNA: TGCAGTGCTAGAGATCCCAGCGGGGCCCCCTCCTACAATGAGCAGTTCTTC; CDR3 protein: CSARDPSGAPSYNEQFF
V gene: TRBV27; clone size: NA; D gene: NA; J gene: TRBJ2-7; CDR3 DNA: TGTGCCAGCAGTTTCCAGGGAGAACACGAGCAGTACTTC; CDR3 protein: CASSFQGEHEQYF
V gene: TRBV20-1; clone size: NA; D gene: NA; J gene: TRBJ2-5; CDR3 DNA: TGCAGTGCTACCCGGGACGCCAGGGCAGAGACCCAGTACTTC; CDR3 protein: CSATRDARAETQYF
V gene: TRBV7-2; clone size: NA; D gene: TRBD1; J gene: TRBJ1-2; CDR3 DNA: TGTGCCAGCAGCTTAAGTGCGACAGGGGCCTATGGCTACACCTTC; CDR3 protein: CASSLSATGAYGYTF
V gene: TRBV7-2; clone size: NA; D gene: TRBD1; J gene: TRBJ1-6; CDR3 DNA: TGTGCCAGCAGCCTACGGACAGGGGCTCGAAATTCACCCCTCCACTTT; CDR3 protein: CASSLRTGARNSPLHF
V gene: TRBV10-3; clone size: few; D gene: NA; J gene: TRBJ2-5; CDR3 DNA: TGTGCCATCAGTGAGGACAATCAAGAGACCCAGTACTTC; CDR3 protein: CAISEDNQETQYF
V gene: TRBV20-1; clone size: NA; D gene: NA; J gene: TRBJ1-2; CDR3 DNA: TGCAGTGCTAGAGGTGGGGAAATCTATGGCTACACCTTC; CDR3 protein: CSARGGEIYGYTF
V gene: TRBV6-5; clone size: large; D gene: TRBD1; J gene: TRBJ1-2; CDR3 DNA: TGTGCCAGCAGTTACTCAGGGACAGGGGGAGGCTACACCTTC; CDR3 protein: CASSYSGTGGGYTF
V gene: TRBV7-3; clone size: NA; D gene: NA; J gene: TRBJ1-2; CDR3 DNA: TGTGCCAGCAGCTTAGTAGGGGTTTATGGCTACACCTTC; CDR3 protein: CASSLVGVYGYTF